These 4 T cell receptor beta chains came from one sample sequenced in a study of cytomegalovirus exposure and HLA in healthy donors. The repertoire was sequenced with immunoSEQ multiplex PCR; TCRdb's copy has only in-frame clones and lacks some. Of 200,000 to 300,000 clones in the sample, roughly 87% were seen once. Sequencing was carried out using PBMCs. All receptors come from a woman between 25 and 40 years old in good health and CMV-seronegative.

This chain connects TRBV7-6 to TRBJ2-3, with 7 nucleotides matching TRBD1. J gave up 6 bases and V 5 bases, and 8 bases lay outside the gene matches. The germline gives CDR1 SGHVS, CDR2 FNYEAQ. The CDR3 consists of 14 residues. The chain's CDR3 is CASSQRDSSDTQYF. Here the CDR3 DNA reads TGTGCCAGCAGCCAGAGGGACAGCTCGGATACGCAGTATTTT.

The genes are TRBV28 and TRBJ2-3; a possible D gene is TRBD1 (7 bases). V lost 5 bases and J lost 2, with 11 bases in between. The CDR3 has 14 residues. CDR1 is MDHEN and CDR2 is SYDVKM in the germline V gene. Here the CDR3 DNA reads TGTGCCAGCAGTCTCAGGGGGGACACAGATACGCAGTATTTT. Its protein product is CASSLRGDTDTQYF.

The rearrangement joins TRBV7-6 to TRBJ2-7, with a weak D call TRBD2 (6 bases). This CDR3 contains 15 residues. Germline loops: CDR1 SGHVS, CDR2 FNYEAQ. V was pared by 5 bases and J by 0 bases, with 14 bases between. The CDR3 bases are TGTGCCAGCAGCGCAACTAGCCAGAGCTCCTACGAGCAGTACTTC. Amino acid sequence: CASSATSQSSYEQYF.

This rearrangement joins TRBV12-2 to TRBJ2-7; the table's TRBD2 call for D was not verified on the DNA. TRBV12-2 is noted as a pseudogene. The CDR3 runs to 18 residues. CDR3 in DNA: TGTGCAAGTCGCGTAACGACTAGCGGGAGTCCTCTGGTAATCGAGCAGTACTTC. Its protein product is CASRVTTSGSPLVIEQYF.